The 28 T cell receptor beta chains below were found in one sample sequenced in a study of OX40 agonist ivuxolimab in advanced cancers. TCRdb's table, derived via immunoSEQ multiplex PCR, lists solely in-frame clones and lacks some. Of 70,000 to 85,000 clones in the sample, approximately 92% were seen once. The sequencing used CD4+ or CD8+ T cells sorted from blood, collected in a trial of the OX40 agonist ivuxolimab. The source is an adult with an advanced solid tumor such as melanoma, head and neck, liver or kidney cancer.

V and J are TRBV5-1 and TRBJ2-3; tentative D call: TRBD2 (5 bases). Germline values: CDR1 SGHRS, CDR2 YFSETQ. Trimming took 1 base from V and 10 from J, leaving 16 bases between them. The CDR3 contains 14 residues. CDR3 sequence: CASSLYEGIDAQYF. Written as DNA, the CDR3 is TGCGCCAGCAGCTTGTATGAGGGTATTGATGCGCAGTATTTT.

The chain joins TRBV27 to TRBJ1-3; possible D gene TRBD1, 6 bases. Germline CDR1 and CDR2: MNHEY and SMNVEV (reference sequence). The CDR3 totals 14 residues. V was pared by 0 bases and J by 4 bases, with 7 bases between. CDR3 loop: CASSLSGAGNTIYF. The CDR3 bases are TGTGCCAGCAGTTTATCGGGGGCGGGAAACACCATATATTTT.

This rearrangement joins TRBV20-1 to TRBJ2-7; the D is unclear. Germline V gene lookup returns CDR1 DFQATT and CDR2 SNEGSKA (reference sequence). The ends were cut back, 5 bases at V and 6 bases at J, with 11 bases in the middle. This CDR3 region has 11 residues. CDR3 DNA: TGCAGTGCTCCGGGCCGCGGCGAGCAGTACTTC. As protein: CSAPGRGEQYF.

This sequence joins TRBV9 and TRBJ2-3; the D gene is possibly TRBD1 (6 bases). The CDR3 is 15 residues long. Trimming pared 1 base from V and 6 bases from J, leaving 15 bases between. CDR1 and CDR2 (germline): SGDLS, YYNGEE. The CDR3 nucleotides are TGTGCCAGCAGCGTATCGCCGCAGGGGCGGGATACGCAGTATTTT. Translated, it gives CASSVSPQGRDTQYF.

This chain links TRBV29-1 with TRBJ2-3; 7 bases are shared with TRBD1. Germline V gene sequence: CDR1 SQVTM, CDR2 ANQGSEA. This CDR3 has 14 amino acids. Trimming at V came to 7 bases and at J to 1 base, leaving 8 bases not matched to a gene. This CDR3 is CSARGQVGTDTQYF. CDR3 nucleotides: TGCAGCGCACGAGGACAGGTCGGCACAGATACGCAGTATTTT.

The gene calls are TRBV18 and TRBJ2-1; the match to TRBD2 covers 12 bases. Germline V gives CDR1 KGHSH, CDR2 LQKENI. The CDR3 consists of 15 residues. J lost 8 bases, V lost 3 bases, and 5 bases had no gene match. CDR3 in amino acids: CASSPTSGSNYEQFF. CDR3 coding DNA: TGTGCCAGCTCACCGACTAGCGGGAGTAACTATGAGCAGTTCTTC.

The CDR3 DNA follows: TGTGCCAGCAGTCTGGACAGGGGGCGGGATACGCAGTATTTT. Amino acid sequence: CASSLDRGRDTQYF. The gene calls are TRBV2 and TRBJ2-3; 11 nucleotides line up with TRBD1. Germline values: CDR1 SNHLY, CDR2 FYNNEI. The CDR3 runs to 14 residues. V lost 5 bases, J lost 6 bases, and 4 bases stayed unmatched.

The chain links TRBV6-6 to TRBJ2-3, with D unresolved. The CDR3 consists of 13 residues. Germline CDR1 is MNHNY and CDR2 is SVGAGI (reference sequence). Deletions cut 4 bases from V and 4 bases from J, with 9 bases between. CDR3 coding DNA: TGTGCCAGCAGTTCCTATAGGGCAGATACGCAGTATTTT. As protein: CASSSYRADTQYF.

This chain uses TRBV20-1 with TRBJ2-3; D gene ambiguous. V was trimmed by 6 bases and J by 3 bases, leaving 7 bases between them. The V gene's germline CDR1 is DFQATT and CDR2 SNEGSKA (reference sequence). This CDR3 is 11 amino acids long. CDR3 loop: CSALVTDTQYF. DNA of the CDR3: TGCAGTGCGCTCGTAACAGATACGCAGTATTTT.

The gene calls are TRBV19 and TRBJ2-1, with D unclear. The germline gives CDR1 LNHDA, CDR2 SQIVND (reference sequence). With 5 bases removed from V and 0 bases from J, the gap between germline ends came to 8 bases. There are 14 residues in the CDR3. The CDR3 coding sequence is TGTGCCAGTAGTGGGCAGAGCTCCTACAATGAGCAGTTCTTC. As protein: CASSGQSSYNEQFF.

The CDR3: CASNGRPLSTDTQYF. As DNA, the CDR3 is TGTGCCAGCAATGGACGACCACTCAGCACAGATACGCAGTATTTT. This chain uses TRBV2 with TRBJ2-3; the D is unclear. V was trimmed by 7 bases and J by 0 bases, leaving 14 bases between them. There are 15 residues in the CDR3. Germline V gene data show CDR1 as SNHLY and CDR2 as FYNNEI. Looking up the rest from reference TRBV2 and TRBJ2-3 gives the full variable domain: EPEVTQTPSHQVTQMGQEVILRCVPISNHLYFYWYRQILGQKVEFLVSFYNNEISEKSEIFDDQFSVERPDGSNFTLKIRSTKLEDSAMYFCASNGRPLSTDTQYFGPGTRLTVL.

The chain is built from TRBV14 and TRBJ2-7, with a tentative D call TRBD2 (6 bases). The V gene lost 2 bases and the J gene lost 1 base, with 15 bases spanning the gap. CDR1 and CDR2 (germline): SGHDN, FVKESK. CDR3 length: 16 amino acids. The CDR3 DNA follows: TGTGCCAGCAGCCAACGGATGAGGAGGGGTTCCTACGAGCAGTACTTC. Translating it yields CASSQRMRRGSYEQYF.

The V gene is TRBV5-1, the J gene TRBJ2-2, with D possibly matching TRBD2 (5 bases). Trimming pared 1 base from V and 1 base from J, leaving 11 bases between. CDR1 is SGHRS, CDR2 YFSETQ, per germline. There are 16 residues in the CDR3. The CDR3 reads CASSLFRGGNTGELFF. As DNA, the CDR3 is TGCGCCAGCAGCTTGTTCCGCGGAGGGAACACCGGGGAGCTGTTTTTT.

The sample holds a few counts of this clone. The chain employs TRBV6-1 and TRBJ2-5; 8 bases map to TRBD2. J lost 9 bases, V lost 5 bases, and 8 bases had no gene match. The CDR3 is made up of 13 amino acids. Looked up from germline, CDR1 is MNHNS and CDR2 is SASEGT. The CDR3 region is CASSPQRETAQYF. CDR3 sequence (DNA): TGTGCCAGCAGTCCCCAGCGGGAGACGGCCCAGTACTTC.

The chain has TRBV11-3 and TRBJ2-7; TRBD2 agrees at 9 bases. Germline V CDR1 and CDR2: SGHNT, YENEEA. V shed 1 base, J shed 7 bases, and the junction held 8 bases outside the gene matches. The CDR3 contains 15 residues. The CDR3 bases are TGTGCCAGCAGCTTAGGTGGGACTAGCCCTCTGGAGCAGTACTTC. Translated: CASSLGGTSPLEQYF. Using reference TRBV11-3 and TRBJ2-7 for the parts outside the CDR3, the full variable domain is EAGVVQSPRYKIIEKKQPVAFWCNPISGHNTLYWYLQNLGQGPELLIRYENEEAVDDSQLPKDRFSAERLKGVDSTLKIQPAELGDSAVYLCASSLGGTSPLEQYFGPGTRLTVT.

This clone was found once. This rearrangement joins TRBV5-1 to TRBJ2-7; 7 nucleotides agree with TRBD2. Trimming removed 0 bases from V and 3 bases from J; junction bases left unmatched: 6. This CDR3 region has 15 residues. The germline V gene has CDR1 SGHRS and CDR2 YFSETQ. CDR3 sequence: CASSLAPGLRYEQYF. In nucleotides, the CDR3 is TGCGCCAGCAGCTTGGCACCGGGACTACGCTACGAGCAGTACTTC.

The chain joins TRBV6-1 to TRBJ2-3; 7 bases fit TRBD2. The CDR3 is 14 residues long. Germline assignment: CDR1 MNHNS and CDR2 SASEGT. V trimming: 7 bases; J trimming: 3 bases; junction bases outside the gene matches: 7. CDR3 amino acids: CASTGLAATDTQYF. CDR3 DNA: TGTGCCAGCACGGGGCTAGCGGCGACAGATACGCAGTATTTT.

This sequence joins TRBV5-6 and TRBJ1-4; D call uncertain. Germline CDR1 is SGHDT and CDR2 is YYEEEE. The CDR3 has 17 residues. V was cut by 0 bases and J by 0 bases, with 12 bases left in between. Here the CDR3 DNA reads TGTGCCAGCAGCTTGGCGGAGGTATCTGCAACTAATGAAAAACTGTTTTTT. Translating gives CASSLAEVSATNEKLFF.

This chain joins TRBV4-2 and TRBJ2-2, with TRBD1 identical over 8 bases. V dropped 1 base and J dropped 3; count of bases not matched to a gene: 1. The CDR3 contains 15 residues. The germline V gene has CDR1 LGHNA and CDR2 YNFKEQ. DNA of the CDR3: TGTGCCAGCAGCCAAGTGACAGGGGACACCGGGGAGCTGTTTTTT. Encoded protein: CASSQVTGDTGELFF.

The chain links TRBV7-8 to TRBJ2-1; 7 bases align to TRBD2. The CDR3 extends over 14 amino acids. Germline loops: CDR1 SGHVS, CDR2 FQNEAQ. The V and J ends lost 4 bases and 4 bases, in that order; junction bases with no gene match: 4. Written as DNA, the CDR3 is TGTGCCAGCAGCTCCTATAGCGGGTACAATGAGCAGTTCTTC. Its protein is CASSSYSGYNEQFF.

The CDR3 protein is CASRDRGQRTDTQYF. The CDR3 region has the DNA TGTGCCAGCAGAGACAGGGGCCAGCGAACAGATACGCAGTATTTT. The chain combines TRBV6-1 with TRBJ2-3, with TRBD1 matching over 8 bases. V gave up 6 bases and J gave up 3 bases; unmatched junction bases: 8. The CDR3 extends over 15 amino acids. CDR1 is MNHNS, CDR2 SASEGT, per germline.

This clone appeared once. This rearrangement joins TRBV5-8 to TRBJ2-3; no reliable D call. Per germline, CDR1 SGHTS and CDR2 YDEGEE. The CDR3 length is 11 residues. Trimming took off 1 base at V and 6 bases at J, with 3 bases between the two ends. The DNA for the CDR3 is TGTGCCAGCAGCTTGCACGATACGCAGTATTTT. It translates to CASSLHDTQYF.

The J gene is TRBJ2-1, the V gene TRBV11-1; 7 bases fit TRBD2. Unmatched junction bases numbered 1, after V lost 4 bases and J lost 4 bases. The CDR3 consists of 13 residues. Germline CDR1 and CDR2: SGHAT and FQDESV (reference sequence). The CDR3 DNA reads as TGTGCCAGCAGCTCGGGACTATACAATGAGCAGTTCTTC. Its protein is CASSSGLYNEQFF. Looking up the rest from reference TRBV11-1 and TRBJ2-1 gives the full variable domain: EAEVAQSPRYKITEKSQAVAFWCDPISGHATLYWYRQILGQGPELLVQFQDESVVDDSQLPKDRFSAERLKGVDSTLKIQPAELGDSAMYLCASSSGLYNEQFFGPGTRLTVL.

The chain couples TRBV18 to TRBJ2-5; 12 nucleotides line up with TRBD1. V lost 2 bases to trimming and J lost 2 bases; unmatched junction nucleotides: 9. CDR3 length: 18 residues. CDR1 is KGHSH, CDR2 LQKENI, per germline. The CDR3 DNA sequence: TGTGCCAGCTCACCAAGCCCCGGGACAGGGGGCCGACAAGAGACCCAGTACTTC. It is translated as CASSPSPGTGGRQETQYF.

Points on this clone: The junction does not match germline at one end; this may be a read error. The rearrangement joins TRBV6-1 to TRBJ2-7; D may correspond to TRBD1 or TRBD2 (5 bases each). The CDR3 sequence is 15 residues long. The germline gives CDR1 MNHNS, CDR2 SASEGT. Here the CDR3 DNA reads TGTGCCAGCAGTGTGGAGGACGGGACCACTTACGCGCAGTACTTC. This codes for CASSVEDGTTYAQYF.

The chain links TRBV5-8 to TRBJ2-7; tentative D call: TRBD1 (5 bases). The CDR3 has 13 residues. The germline V gene encodes CDR1 SGHTS and CDR2 YDEGEE. Trimming took off 5 bases at V and 2 bases at J, with 11 bases between the two ends. Here the CDR3 DNA reads TGTGCCAGCAGACAGGTTCTCACCTACGAGCAGTACTTC. Its protein product is CASRQVLTYEQYF.

This CDR3 reads CASSMRHNEQFF. DNA of the CDR3: TGTGCCAGTAGTATGAGACACAATGAGCAGTTCTTC. The J gene is TRBJ2-1, the V gene TRBV19; unclear D gene. V shed 3 bases and J shed 5 bases, with 5 bases lying between them. CDR1 is LNHDA, CDR2 SQIVND, per germline (reference sequence). The CDR3 is made up of 12 amino acids. The whole variable domain, remainder taken from reference TRBV19 and TRBJ2-1, is DGGITQSPKYLFRKEGQNVTLSCEQNLNHDAMYWYRQDPGQGLRLIYYSQIVNDFQKGDIAEGYSVSREKKESFPLTVTSAQKNPTAFYLCASSMRHNEQFFGPGTRLTVL.

This sequence joins TRBV5-4 and TRBJ2-3; no reliable D call. This CDR3 spans 14 amino acids. The V gene lost 0 bases and the J gene lost 2 bases, with 7 bases spanning the gap. Germline values: CDR1 SGHNT, CDR2 YYREEE (reference sequence). The CDR3 DNA is TGTGCCAGCAGCTTGGGCACAAACACAGATACGCAGTATTTT. This encodes CASSLGTNTDTQYF.